A selection of T cell receptor beta chains follows, all from one sample in a study of immune evolution from preneoplasia to lung adenocarcinoma. This table comes from immunoSEQ multiplex PCR, and its TCRdb copy is limited to in-frame clones, with some not included. This sample carries 9,500 to 13,000 clones, less than 85% of them seen once, and the ten largest clones take 1.5% to 2%. Sequenced: FFPE minimally invasive lung adenocarcinoma tissue. These receptors all stem from a person aged 65-85 years with lung adenocarcinoma. The CDR3 runs from the conserved cysteine through the conserved F or W. A D gene is named only where the DNA matches it firmly. Not all rows give a size; the values are once, few, many and, for expanded clones, a class.

J | size | V | D | CDR3 | DNA
TRBJ2-7 | - | TRBV21-1 | - | CASTPQSCRNSSYEQYF | TGTGCCAGCACCCCCCAGAGCTGCAGAAATAGCTCCTACGAGCAGTACTTC
TRBJ1-5 | - | TRBV7-2 | TRBD1 | CASSGGTGRNQPQHF | TGTGCCAGCAGCGGCGGGACAGGGCGCAATCAGCCCCAGCATTTT
TRBJ2-5 | - | TRBV5-4 | TRBD2 | CASSALAGKRETQYF | TGTGCCAGCAGCGCGTTAGCGGGGAAAAGAGAGACCCAGTACTTC
TRBJ2-2 | - | TRBV10-1 | - | CASRDVNTGELFF | TGCGCCAGCAGAGACGTGAACACCGGGGAGCTGTTTTTT
TRBJ1-6 | - | TRBV11-2 | - | CASSLVASYNSPLHF | TGTGCCAGCAGCTTAGTGGCCAGTTATAATTCACCCCTCCACTTT
TRBJ2-5 | once | TRBV11-2 | TRBD2 | CASSPGTSGKETQYF | TGTGCCAGCAGCCCAGGGACTAGCGGGAAAGAGACCCAGTACTTC
TRBJ2-6 | - | TRBV7-3 | - | CASSLRPTAGANVLTF | TGTGCCAGCAGCTTACGCCCCACGGCTGGGGCCAACGTCCTGACTTTC
TRBJ1-6 | - | TRBV6-1 | TRBD1 | CASREPGTGYSPLHF | TGTGCCAGCAGAGAACCCGGGACAGGGTACTCACCCCTCCACTTT
TRBJ2-7 | - | TRBV29-1 | TRBD1 | CSVSGTGLSEQYF | TGCAGCGTTTCCGGGACAGGGTTGTCCGAGCAGTACTTC
TRBJ2-5 | - | TRBV19 | TRBD2 | CASSIASGRIETQYF | TGTGCCAGTAGTATAGCTAGCGGGAGGATAGAGACCCAGTACTTC
TRBJ2-3 | - | TRBV5-1 | - | CASSLGDTQYF | TGCGCCAGCAGCTTAGGAGATACGCAGTATTTT
TRBJ1-5 | - | TRBV7-3 | - | CASSLTGGGPQHF | TGTGCCAGCAGCTTAACCGGTGGGGGGCCCCAGCATTTT
TRBJ2-2 | - | TRBV19 | TRBD2 | CASRPSGNTGELFF | TGTGCCAGTAGGCCTAGCGGGAACACCGGGGAGCTGTTTTTT
TRBJ2-1 | once | TRBV12-5 | - | CASGLDSRPEQFF | TGTGCTAGTGGTTTGGACTCACGGCCGGAGCAGTTCTTC
TRBJ1-6 | - | TRBV4-2 | - | CASSQKPDSALGSPLHF | TGTGCCAGCAGCCAAAAGCCGGACAGTGCCCTCGGGTCACCCCTCCACTTT
TRBJ1-2 | once | TRBV19 | TRBD1 | CASSTDRGLNYGYTF | TGTGCCAGTAGTACAGACAGGGGCCTGAACTATGGCTACACCTTC
TRBJ2-1 | - | TRBV5-1 | TRBD1 | CASSSRTGPYNEQFF | TGCGCCAGCAGCTCAAGGACAGGCCCCTACAATGAGCAGTTCTTC